Sequencing of this TCR beta chain was carried out in a study of cytomegalovirus exposure and HLA in healthy donors. Study-level information: Ancestry clustering placed roughly four fifths of several hundred genotyped donors in the Caucasian-associated cluster. Study outcomes and limitations: Over 150 TCR beta chains were listed as cytomegalovirus-associated.

Looked up from germline, CDR1 is SEHNR and CDR2 is FQNEAQ (reference sequence). V trimming: 4 bases; J trimming: 0 bases; junction bases outside the gene matches: 13. The CDR3 covers 18 residues. This PCR relied on a set of 60 Vbeta primers and 13 Jbeta primers. Original methodology: Per a later analysis, the number of unique TCR beta chains was about 80 million, of which around 9.9 million were shared. Produced via immunoSEQ multiplex PCR; TCRdb's table is partial and in-frame only. The DNA gave D and trimming, while V, J and clone size come from that table. The data contain about 120,000 clones, over 70% of them seen just once; the ten biggest clones take up approximately 3%. As for this clone: The antigen is not known.

The V call is TRBV7-9, the J call TRBJ1-1, with 8 bases lining up with TRBD1. The origin of this receptor is a woman between 40 and 50 years old in good health and CMV-seropositive. The specimen sequenced was PBMCs. CDR3 protein: CASSSRTQGGVLNTEAFF. In DNA, the CDR3 is TGTGCCAGCAGCTCACGAACACAGGGGGGCGTACTGAACACTGAAGCTTTCTTT.